Each of the 2 T cell receptor beta chains below was sequenced from the same sample in a study of T cell responses to AZD1222 COVID-19 vaccine. Using immunoSEQ multiplex PCR, the repertoire was profiled, and TCRdb retains in-frame clones only, with some absent. Of some 120,000 clones listed, 85% to 90% are singletons. The specimen comprised peripheral blood, sampled 28 days after the second AZD1222 dose. These receptors all come from an adult who received the AZD1222 COVID-19 vaccine.

In its sample, this clone was seen once. The CDR3 reads CASSNPDSRGYTF. The CDR3 DNA is TGCGCCAGCAGTAATCCGGATAGTAGGGGCTACACCTTC. The V call is TRBV10-1, the J call TRBJ1-2; D ambiguous. This CDR3 comprises 13 residues. Looked up from germline, CDR1 is WNHNN and CDR2 is SYGVQD (reference sequence). V lost 5 bases, J lost 8 bases, and 15 bases lay in between.

This clone was counted only a few times. The CDR3 loop reads CASSLGISYNSPLHF. The CDR3 DNA follows: TGTGCCAGCAGCTTAGGGATCTCCTATAATTCACCCCTCCACTTT. J is TRBJ1-6 and V is TRBV7-9; D gene unclear. The CDR3 sequence is 15 residues long. Per germline, CDR1 SEHNR and CDR2 FQNEAQ (reference sequence). The V gene lost 1 base and the J gene lost 0 bases, with 4 bases spanning the gap. Combining the CDR3 with reference TRBV7-9 and TRBJ1-6 gives the whole variable domain DTGVSQNPRHKITKRGQNVTFRCDPISEHNRLYWYRQTLGQGPEFLTYFQNEAQLEKSRLLSDRFSAERPKGSFSTLEIQRTEQGDSAMYLCASSLGISYNSPLHFGNGTRLTVT.